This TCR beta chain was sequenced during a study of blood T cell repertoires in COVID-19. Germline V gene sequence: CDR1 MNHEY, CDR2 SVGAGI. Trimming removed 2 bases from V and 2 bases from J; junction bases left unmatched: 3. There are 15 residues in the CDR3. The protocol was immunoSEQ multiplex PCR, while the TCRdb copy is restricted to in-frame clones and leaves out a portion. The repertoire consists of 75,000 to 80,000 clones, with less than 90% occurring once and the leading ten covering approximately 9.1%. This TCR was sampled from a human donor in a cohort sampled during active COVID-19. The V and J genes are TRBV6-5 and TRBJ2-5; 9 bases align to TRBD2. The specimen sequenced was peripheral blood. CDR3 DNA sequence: TGTGCCAGCAGTTACAGTAGCGGGGGACAAGAGACCCAGTACTTC. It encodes CASSYSSGGQETQYF.